This TCR beta chain came from a study of beta chain features in type 1 diabetes. As for the study in general: All samples combined gave around 98,000,000 sorted cells for examination. Broader study findings: TCRB CDR3s from Type 1 diabetes patients were moderately but significantly shorter in all four CD4+ subsets. Lower insertion and higher deletion counts appeared at VDJ junctions in type 1 diabetes patients. PCR, the amplification step, might favor shorter templates, equally in patients and controls.

The sequenced template was cDNA made from the entire isolated RNA. The table came from immunoSEQ multiplex PCR; TCRdb's copy has only in-frame clones and leaves some out. The sample has 250,000 or so clones; roughly 20% are singletons. A remark on this clone: Its antigen is not identified.

Per the germline V gene, CDR1 is KGHSH and CDR2 is LQKENI. The CDR3 covers 15 residues. V was pared by 1 base and J by 3 bases, with 6 bases of the junction left unmatched. This TCR came from a woman aged 40 to 55 with type 1 diabetes. Material for sequencing was naive CD4+ T cells from blood. This sequence joins TRBV18 and TRBJ2-7; 7 bases are shared with TRBD1. The CDR3 coding sequence is TGTGCCAGCTCACCACTCCAGGGGGTTGACTACGAGCAGTACTTC. Translating it yields CASSPLQGVDYEQYF.